This TCR beta chain was recovered during a study of regulatory T cells in long-lasting Graves disease. Stated time point: newly diagnosed GD, antithyroid drugs for less than 3 months. Construction of the TCR library relied on RNA isolated from PBMCs. Building the TCR beta libraries relied on iRepertoire HTBI primers, and CDR3 regions underwent Arm-PCR. From the multiplex PCR reads, TCRdb called clonotypes with MiXCR, one entry per CDR3 protein. This sample has about 450,000 distinct CDR3 sequences; 12% to 15% occur once, and the top ten carry roughly 18%. Trimming cost V 8 bases and J 0 bases, with 11 bases left between them. Germline V gene data show CDR1 as LGHDT and CDR2 as YNNKEL (reference sequence). The CDR3 has 14 amino acids. This clonotype was recorded many times. The sample was also linked to a second study, of T cells in Graves' hyperthyroidism and ophthalmopathy. That source adds: An initial round of RT-PCR targeting the TCR CDR3 relied on the HTBI primer set.

Sample: peripheral blood mononuclear cells (PBMCs), taken at new diagnosis, from a patient treated with antithyroid drugs. The TCR comes from a woman aged 45-65 years with Graves disease. The chain has TRBV3-1 and TRBJ1-3; D remains unclear. Here the CDR3 reads CASRQGHSGNTIYF. The CDR3 DNA reads as TGTGCCAGCCGTCAAGGCCACTCTGGAAACACCATATATTTT.